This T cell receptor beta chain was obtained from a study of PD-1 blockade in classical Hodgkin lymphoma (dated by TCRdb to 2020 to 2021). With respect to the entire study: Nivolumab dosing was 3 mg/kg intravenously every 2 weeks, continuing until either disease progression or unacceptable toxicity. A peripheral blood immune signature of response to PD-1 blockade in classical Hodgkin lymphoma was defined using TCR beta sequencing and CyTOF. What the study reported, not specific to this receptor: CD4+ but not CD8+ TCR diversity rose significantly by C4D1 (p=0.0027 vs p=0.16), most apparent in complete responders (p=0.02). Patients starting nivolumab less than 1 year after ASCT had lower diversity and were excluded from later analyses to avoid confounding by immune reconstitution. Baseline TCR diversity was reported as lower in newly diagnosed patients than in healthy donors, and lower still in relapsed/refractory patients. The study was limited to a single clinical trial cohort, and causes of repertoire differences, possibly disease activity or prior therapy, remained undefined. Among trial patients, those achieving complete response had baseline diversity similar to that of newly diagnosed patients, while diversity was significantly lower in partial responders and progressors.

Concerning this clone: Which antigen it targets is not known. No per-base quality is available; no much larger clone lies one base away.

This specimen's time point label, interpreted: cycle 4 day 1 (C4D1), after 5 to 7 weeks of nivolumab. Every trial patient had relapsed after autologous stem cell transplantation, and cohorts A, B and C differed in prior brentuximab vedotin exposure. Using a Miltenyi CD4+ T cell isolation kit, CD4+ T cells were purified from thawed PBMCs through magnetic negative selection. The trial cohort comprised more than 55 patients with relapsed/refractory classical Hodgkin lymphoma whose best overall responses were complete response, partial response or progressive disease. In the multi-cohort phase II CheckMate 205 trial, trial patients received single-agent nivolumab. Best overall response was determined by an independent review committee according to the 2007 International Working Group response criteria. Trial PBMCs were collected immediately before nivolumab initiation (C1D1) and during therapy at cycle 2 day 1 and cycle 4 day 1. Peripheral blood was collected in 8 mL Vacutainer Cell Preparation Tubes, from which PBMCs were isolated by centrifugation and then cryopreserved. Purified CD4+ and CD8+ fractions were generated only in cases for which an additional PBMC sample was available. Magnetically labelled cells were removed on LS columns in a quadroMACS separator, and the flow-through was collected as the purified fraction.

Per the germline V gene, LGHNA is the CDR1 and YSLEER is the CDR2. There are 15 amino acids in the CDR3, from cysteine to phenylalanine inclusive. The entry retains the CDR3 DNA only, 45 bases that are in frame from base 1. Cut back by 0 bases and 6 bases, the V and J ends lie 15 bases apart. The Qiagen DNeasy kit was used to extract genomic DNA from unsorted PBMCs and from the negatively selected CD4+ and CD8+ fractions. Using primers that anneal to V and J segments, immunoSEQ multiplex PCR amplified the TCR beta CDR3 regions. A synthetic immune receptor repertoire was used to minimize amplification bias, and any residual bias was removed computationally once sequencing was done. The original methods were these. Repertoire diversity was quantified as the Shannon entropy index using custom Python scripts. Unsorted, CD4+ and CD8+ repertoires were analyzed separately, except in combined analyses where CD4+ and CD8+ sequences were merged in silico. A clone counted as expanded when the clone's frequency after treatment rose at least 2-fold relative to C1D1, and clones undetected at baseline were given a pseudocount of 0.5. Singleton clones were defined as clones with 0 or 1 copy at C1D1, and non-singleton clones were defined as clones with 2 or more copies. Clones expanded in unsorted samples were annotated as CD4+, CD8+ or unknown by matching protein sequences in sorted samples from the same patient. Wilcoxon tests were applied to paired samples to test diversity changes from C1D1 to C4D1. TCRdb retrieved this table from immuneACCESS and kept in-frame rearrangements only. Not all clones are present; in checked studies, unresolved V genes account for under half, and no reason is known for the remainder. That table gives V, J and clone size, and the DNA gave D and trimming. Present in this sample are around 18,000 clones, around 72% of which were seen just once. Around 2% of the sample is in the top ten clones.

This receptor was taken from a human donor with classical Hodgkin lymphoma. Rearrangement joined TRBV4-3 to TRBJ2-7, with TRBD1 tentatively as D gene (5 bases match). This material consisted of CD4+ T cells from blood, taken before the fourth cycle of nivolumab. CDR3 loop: CASSQDGQTPGEQYF. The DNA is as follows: TGCGCCAGCAGCCAAGATGGACAAACCCCGGGCGAGCAGTACTTC.